Listed here are 5 T cell receptor beta chains from one sample, sequenced in a study of cytomegalovirus exposure and HLA in healthy donors. Researchers ran the PCR with 60 Vbeta and 13 Jbeta primers. This table comes from immunoSEQ multiplex PCR, and its TCRdb copy is limited to in-frame clones, with some not included. Here the sample spans around 110,000 clones, around 80% being singletons. Input material: PBMCs. These receptor sequences come from a man aged 30 to 45 in good health and CMV-seropositive.

As to this clone: One end of the junction does not line up with germline, which may come from a read error. The chain carries TRBV7-9 and TRBJ2-1, with 8 bases aligning to TRBD1. The CDR3 has 11 amino acids. Germline CDR1 and CDR2: SEHNR and FQNEAQ (reference sequence). The CDR3 DNA reads as TGTGCCAGCAGTTCCCGGGACAGGTGGATCTTC. It yields the protein CASSSRDRWIF.

This rearrangement joins TRBV29-1 to TRBJ1-2, with a weak D call TRBD1 (6 bases). V shed 6 bases and J shed 4 bases, with 9 bases lying between them. This CDR3 spans 11 amino acids. Germline CDR1 reads SQVTM; CDR2 reads ANQGSEA. The CDR3 loop reads CSVDSFYGYTF. CDR3 sequence (DNA): TGCAGCGTGGACAGTTTCTATGGCTACACCTTC.

V usage is TRBV16 and J usage is TRBJ2-7, with 7 positions matching TRBD1. Germline CDR1 reads KGHSY; CDR2 reads FQNENV. CDR3 length: 14 amino acids. The V and J ends lost 2 bases and 4 bases, in that order; junction bases with no gene match: 5. CDR3 DNA sequence: TGTGCCAGCAGCCAAGGGACAGTATCATACGAGCAGTACTTC. Translating gives CASSQGTVSYEQYF. Full variable domain (outside the CDR3, taken from reference TRBV16 and TRBJ2-7): GEEVAQTPKHLVRGEGQKAKLYCAPIKGHSYVFWYQQVLKNEFKFLISFQNENVFDETGMPKERFSAKCLPNSPCSLEIQATKLEDSAVYFCASSQGTVSYEQYFGPGTRLTVT.

In the case of this clone: At the DNA level, this CDR3 is encoded by other sequences in the same sample as well. V and J are TRBV5-4 and TRBJ1-6; D not resolved. V lost 4 bases and J lost 3, with 23 bases in between. The CDR3 length is 19 residues. Germline V gene lookup returns CDR1 SGHNT and CDR2 YYREEE (reference sequence). The CDR3 bases are TGTGCCAGCAGCATTCAGGACTCCGGAACTAAAGACTATAATTCACCCCTCCACTTT. Translated: CASSIQDSGTKDYNSPLHF.

The gene calls are TRBV5-1 and TRBJ2-5; D perhaps matches TRBD2 (6 bases). CDR1 SGHRS and CDR2 YFSETQ come from the germline V gene. The CDR3 covers 15 residues. Trimming stripped 1 base from V and 5 bases from J, with 15 bases between. The CDR3 is CASSLMTGLLETQYF. The DNA of the CDR3 is TGCGCCAGCAGCTTGATGACGGGACTTTTGGAGACCCAGTACTTC.